These 14 T cell receptor beta chains came from one sample sequenced in a study of T cell responses to AZD1222 COVID-19 vaccine (dated by TCRdb to the early 2020s). Taken with the paper, the label for time point translates to: baseline before first vaccination. The library was made by the immunoSEQ multiplex PCR assay. TCRdb retrieved this table from immuneACCESS and kept in-frame rearrangements only. Not all clones are present; in checked studies, unresolved V genes account for under half, and no reason is known for the remainder. Here the sample has 130,000 or so clones; around 92% occur a single time. The top ten constitute 2.9% of the sample. This specimen consisted of peripheral blood, obtained on day 0 of AZD1222 vaccination. These receptors were collected from an adult in good health.

This clone came up once. The CDR3 region has the DNA TGTGCCAGCAGGAGAGGTGCGGGCTATGGCTACACCTTC. It codes for CASRRGAGYGYTF. The genes are TRBV12-3 or TRBV12-4 and TRBJ1-2, with D hard to call. With 6 bases removed from V and 4 bases from J, the gap between germline ends came to 12 bases. The length of the CDR3 is 13 residues.

V is TRBV7-8 and J is TRBJ2-7; D is undetermined. The CDR3 has 15 amino acids. CDR1 SGHVS and CDR2 FQNEAQ come from the germline V gene. Trimming removed 1 base at V and 1 base at J, with 11 bases between. The CDR3 spells CASSLVGLLSYEQYF. The DNA for the CDR3 is TGTGCCAGCAGCTTAGTAGGCCTCCTATCCTACGAGCAGTACTTC.

The J gene is TRBJ1-1, the V gene TRBV9; a possible D gene is TRBD1 (6 bases). Per germline, CDR1 SGDLS and CDR2 YYNGEE. The V and J ends lost 0 bases and 6 bases respectively, with 12 bases between them. The CDR3 runs to 14 residues. The CDR3: CASSVDRVISEAFF. DNA for the CDR3: TGTGCCAGCAGCGTAGACAGGGTTATCTCTGAAGCTTTCTTT.

The J gene is TRBJ1-1, the V gene TRBV11-2, with 11 bases lining up with TRBD1. Germline CDR1 SGHAT, CDR2 FQNNGV. The CDR3 length is 16 residues. V lost 5 bases to trimming and J lost 3 bases; unmatched junction nucleotides: 8. The CDR3 spells CASSKQGTGGDTEAFF. In nucleotides, the CDR3 is TGTGCCAGCAGCAAACAGGGGACAGGGGGGGACACTGAAGCTTTCTTT.

This clone was seen a handful of times. The chain combines TRBV2 with TRBJ2-7; 9 bases agree with TRBD1. This CDR3 is built from 15 residues. Unmatched junction bases numbered 6, after V lost 6 bases and J lost 0 bases. Germline CDR1 SNHLY, CDR2 FYNNEI. The CDR3 region is CASRRGQGFSYEQYF. CDR3 in DNA: TGTGCCAGCAGGAGGGGACAGGGATTCTCCTACGAGCAGTACTTC.

The chain couples TRBV19 to TRBJ1-5, with 8 nucleotides matching TRBD1. CDR1 is LNHDA, CDR2 SQIVND, per germline (reference sequence). CDR3 length equals 13 residues. V lost 5 bases, J lost 6 bases, and 3 bases stayed unmatched. For the CDR3, the DNA is TGTGCCAGTAGTCAGGGGGCGGGTCAGCCCCAGCATTTT. Translating gives CASSQGAGQPQHF.

V and J are TRBV25-1 and TRBJ1-5, with D unresolved. Trimming removed 1 base from V and 4 bases from J, with 11 bases in between. The CDR3 totals 15 residues. Germline CDR1 and CDR2: MGHDK and SYGVNS. CDR3 in amino acids: CASSESGSGNQPQHF. The DNA of the CDR3 is TGTGCCAGCAGTGAATCAGGATCTGGAAATCAGCCCCAGCATTTT.

This chain uses TRBV7-2 with TRBJ2-5; a weak D match, TRBD2 (5 bases). Looked up from germline, CDR1 is SGHTA and CDR2 is FQGNSA. Trimming left V 5 bases short and J 5 bases short, with 15 bases between. This CDR3 is built from 14 residues. CDR3 residues: CASSPRLTGETQYF. The CDR3 DNA sequence: TGTGCCAGCAGCCCACGACTTACGGGGGAGACCCAGTACTTC.

This clone appeared once. The chain employs TRBV6-5 and TRBJ2-2; 10 bases agree with TRBD2. This CDR3 has 14 amino acids. V shed 6 bases and J 7 bases; nucleotides not matched to a gene: 5. Germline lookup yields CDR1 MNHEY and CDR2 SVGAGI. The CDR3 DNA reads TGTGCCAGCAGACGACTAGCGGGTGTCGGGGAGCTGTTTTTT. This codes for CASRRLAGVGELFF.

The chain has TRBV3-1 (or the pseudogene TRBV3-2) and TRBJ1-1, with unresolved D. CDR3 size: 14 residues. V lost 4 bases, J lost 2 bases, and 11 bases lay in between. Per germline, CDR1 LGHDT and CDR2 YNNKEL (reference sequence). CDR3 nucleotides: TGTGCCAGCAGCCTAATTTACAGTAACACTGAAGCTTTCTTT. It codes for CASSLIYSNTEAFF.

This chain joins TRBV13 and TRBJ1-2, with 7 nucleotides matching TRBD1. There are 13 residues in the CDR3. Looked up from germline, CDR1 is PRHDT and CDR2 is FYEKMQ (reference sequence). V was pared by 2 bases and J by 7 bases, with 4 bases of the junction left unmatched. Here the CDR3 reads CASSLYRGTGYTF. The CDR3 DNA follows: TGTGCCAGCAGCTTATACAGGGGAACTGGCTACACCTTC.

The CDR3 region has the DNA TGTGCCAGCAGTTCTGGGACAGACTATGGCTACACCTTC. As protein: CASSSGTDYGYTF. The chain has TRBV28 and TRBJ1-2; 7 bases are shared with TRBD1. The CDR3 has 13 residues. CDR1 is MDHEN and CDR2 is SYDVKM in the germline V gene. Trimming removed 4 bases from V and 3 bases from J; junction bases left unmatched: 2.

The chain uses TRBV6-1 and TRBJ1-5; 7 bases match TRBD1. Germline loops: CDR1 MNHNS, CDR2 SASEGT. CDR3 length: 15 residues. J was trimmed by 4 bases and V by 2 bases; bases with no gene match: 5. The CDR3 DNA reads as TGTGCCAGCAGTGAATTAGGGGACAGTAATCAGCCCCAGCATTTT. Protein: CASSELGDSNQPQHF.

The J gene is TRBJ1-5, the V gene TRBV5-8; D not resolved. CDR3 length equals 13 residues. V lost 1 base to trimming and J lost 3 bases, with 5 bases between them. Per germline, CDR1 SGHTS and CDR2 YDEGEE. For the CDR3, the DNA is TGTGCCAGCAGCTTGTACTACAATCAGCCCCAGCATTTT. It specifies CASSLYYNQPQHF.